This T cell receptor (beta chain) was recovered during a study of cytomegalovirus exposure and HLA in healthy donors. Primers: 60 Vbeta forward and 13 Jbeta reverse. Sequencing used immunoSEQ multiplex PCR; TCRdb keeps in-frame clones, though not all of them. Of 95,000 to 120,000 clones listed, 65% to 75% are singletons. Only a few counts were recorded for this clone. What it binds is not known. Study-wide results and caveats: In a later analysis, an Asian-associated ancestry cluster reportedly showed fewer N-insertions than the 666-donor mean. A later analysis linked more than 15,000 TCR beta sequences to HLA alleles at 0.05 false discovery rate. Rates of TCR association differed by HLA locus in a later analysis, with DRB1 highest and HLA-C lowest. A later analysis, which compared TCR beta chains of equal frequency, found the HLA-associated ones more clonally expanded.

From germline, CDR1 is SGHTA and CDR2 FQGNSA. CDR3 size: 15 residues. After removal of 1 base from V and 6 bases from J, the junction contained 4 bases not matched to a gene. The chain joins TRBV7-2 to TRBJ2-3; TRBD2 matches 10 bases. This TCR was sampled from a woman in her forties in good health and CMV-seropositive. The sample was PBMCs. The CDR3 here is CASSLVASGGDTQYF. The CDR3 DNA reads TGTGCCAGCAGCTTAGTGGCTAGCGGGGGTGATACGCAGTATTTT.